Following are 20 T cell receptor beta chains from one sample sequenced in a study of blood T cells in healthy people across ages. Through a sample-barcoded 5' primer and a J-beta primer mix, a second PCR was run for roughly 7 to 12 cycles. Each CDR3 protein gets one entry after TCRdb re-called the 5' RACE reads with MiXCR. The sample lists 1.5 million to 2 million distinct CDR3 sequences; about two fifths were seen once. Source material: blood. Source of these receptors: a human donor in good health.

The J gene is TRBJ1-4, the V gene TRBV6-1, with 7 bases identical to TRBD1. Germline lookup yields CDR1 MNHNS and CDR2 SASEGT. V lost 8 bases, J lost 14 bases, and 8 bases stayed unmatched. CDR3 length equals 11 residues. CDR3 nucleotide sequence: TGTGCCAGCTCCCTCCGGGACAGCCTGTTTTTT. Protein: CASSLRDSLFF.

In its sample, this clonotype was seen a few times. V is TRBV13 and J is TRBJ2-5; possibly TRBD2 for D (5 bases). The CDR3 runs to 13 residues. Germline V gene lookup returns CDR1 PRHDT and CDR2 FYEKMQ (reference sequence). V lost 8 bases and J lost 1, with 11 bases in between. CDR3 nucleotides: TGTGCCAGCCGAGAAGGGAGCCAAGAGACCCAGTACTTC. This translates into CASREGSQETQYF.

This clonotype has a single count. V gene TRBV9 combines with J gene TRBJ1-6; maybe TRBD1 (6 bases). The CDR3 consists of 16 residues. Trimming removed 3 bases at V and 7 bases at J, with 17 bases between. CDR1 is SGDLS, CDR2 YYNGEE, per germline. The CDR3 loop reads CASSAPGEGENSPLHF. Here the CDR3 DNA reads TGTGCCAGCAGCGCCCCCGGGGAGGGGGAGAATTCACCCCTCCACTTT. Complete variable domain (other parts from reference TRBV9 and TRBJ1-6): DSGVTQTPKHLITATGQRVTLRCSPRSGDLSVYWYQQSLDQGLQFLIQYYNGEERAKGNILERFSAQQFPDLHSELNLSSLELGDSALYFCASSAPGEGENSPLHFGNGTRLTVT.

The CDR3: CASSQNVGYEQYF. The CDR3 DNA reads as TGTGCCAGCAGCCAAAACGTAGGCTACGAGCAGTACTTC. This chain links TRBV3-1 with TRBJ2-7; D remains ambiguous. Germline CDR1 LGHDT, CDR2 YNNKEL (reference sequence). Between the trimmed V and J ends, which lost 2 bases and 3 bases, there was a span of 8 bases. This CDR3 is built from 13 residues.

This clonotype has just a few counts. This chain joins TRBV7-9 and TRBJ2-1, with 8 bases aligning to TRBD2. In germline, CDR1 is SEHNR, CDR2 FQNEAQ (reference sequence). The CDR3 runs 15 residues. V gave up 2 bases and J gave up 3 bases; unmatched junction bases: 3. The CDR3 DNA reads as TGTGCCAGCAGCTTAACTAGCGGCTACTACAATGAGCAGTTCTTC. Encoded protein: CASSLTSGYYNEQFF.

The rearrangement uses TRBV3-1 and TRBJ2-3; maybe TRBD1 (6 bases). The germline V gene has CDR1 LGHDT and CDR2 YNNKEL (reference sequence). This CDR3 is 16 amino acids long. V lost 1 base to trimming and J lost 4 bases, with 15 bases between them. CDR3 nucleotides: TGTGCCAGCAGCCAAGGTGTTAGCAGGGGCGCAGATACGCAGTATTTT. Amino acid sequence: CASSQGVSRGADTQYF.

Only a few counts were recorded for this clonotype. The genes are TRBV29-1 and TRBJ2-1; 9 bases line up with TRBD1. Germline V lookup: CDR1 SQVTM, CDR2 ANQGSEA. Trimming cost V 6 bases and J 13 bases; bases outside gene matches: 7. This CDR3 spans 11 amino acids. DNA of the CDR3: TGCAGCGTAGCCGGGACAGGGTTCCAGTTCTTC. Translating gives CSVAGTGFQFF.

The V gene is TRBV20-1, the J gene TRBJ2-3; 9 bases map to TRBD1. The CDR3 consists of 17 residues. CDR1 is DFQATT and CDR2 is SNEGSKA in the germline V gene (reference sequence). The ends lost 4 bases at V and 2 bases at J; junction bases unmatched: 13. CDR3 bases: TGCAGTGCTATGGACAGGGGCCCTTATCTACCCACAGATACGCAGTATTTT. Amino acids: CSAMDRGPYLPTDTQYF.

This clonotype was counted only a few times. The chain is built from TRBV7-2 and TRBJ2-4, with D perhaps TRBD2 (7 bases). V was pared by 5 bases and J by 0 bases, with 23 bases between. The CDR3 runs 19 residues. Per the germline V gene, CDR1 is SGHTA and CDR2 is FQGNSA. In nucleotides, the CDR3 is TGTGCCAGCAGCCCCCAAAGTGATGCGGGGGCCCTAGCCAAAAACATTCAGTACTTC. Protein sequence: CASSPQSDAGALAKNIQYF.

To note about this clonotype: A much larger clone sits a single nucleotide away, making a read error possible. The chain links TRBV2 to TRBJ2-5; 9 bases agree with TRBD2. TRBJ2-7 explains the end of the DNA better; the J call may be wrong. The V gene's germline CDR1 is SNHLY and CDR2 FYNNEI. The CDR3 extends over 15 amino acids. This CDR3 reads CASSGGGGAFGEQYF. The CDR3 DNA reads TGTGCCAGCAGTGGTGGCGGGGGGGCGTTCGGCGAGCAGTACTTC.

This sequence joins TRBV2 and TRBJ1-2; TRBD1 aligns across 8 bases. Per the germline V gene, CDR1 is SNHLY and CDR2 is FYNNEI. The CDR3 covers 17 residues. V gave up 7 bases and J gave up 4 bases; unmatched junction bases: 17. This CDR3 reads CASTISGTGVSSYGYTF. CDR3 nucleotide sequence: TGTGCCAGCACAATTTCCGGGACAGGAGTTTCTTCCTATGGCTACACCTTC.

The chain carries TRBV20-1 and TRBJ2-7; 8 nucleotides line up with TRBD1. The CDR3 covers 13 residues. Trimming at V came to 3 bases and at J to 2 bases, leaving 3 bases not matched to a gene. CDR1 and CDR2 (germline): DFQATT, SNEGSKA (reference sequence). The CDR3 DNA is TGCAGTGCTAGTTCGGGACAGGCCTACGAGCAGTACTTC. Its translation is CSASSGQAYEQYF.

This sequence joins TRBV28 and TRBJ2-6, with 8 bases fitting TRBD1. The germline gives CDR1 MDHEN, CDR2 SYDVKM. V was clipped by 5 bases and J by 2 bases; unmatched bases: 5. This CDR3 is built from 16 residues. CDR3 DNA sequence: TGTGCCAGCAGTACGCAGGGGGCTGCTGGGGCCAACGTCCTGACTTTC. Protein sequence: CASSTQGAAGANVLTF.

This clonotype has a handful of counts. It may be a read error: a sequence one base away is much more abundant. The chain combines TRBV7-2 with TRBJ2-1; no definite D call. Germline-derived CDR1 and CDR2 are SGHTA and FQGNSA. V was pared by 1 base and J by 10 bases, with 8 bases between. This CDR3 region has 12 residues. The chain's CDR3 is CASSLEPPEQFF. CDR3 nucleotide sequence: TGTGCCAGCAGCTTAGAACCCCCCGAGCAGTTCTTC.

This chain uses TRBV10-3 with TRBJ2-1, with D perhaps matching TRBD2 (5 bases). The CDR3 is 14 amino acids. V lost 6 bases and J lost 10, with 19 bases in between. The germline CDR1 and CDR2 sequences are ENHRY and SYGVKD. The CDR3 here is CAISHPSTRVEQFF. The CDR3 region has the DNA TGTGCCATCAGCCACCCCTCTACTAGAGTCGAGCAGTTCTTC.

CDR3 sequence (DNA): TGTGCCAGCAGCCCGGGACGTATTGAGCAGTACTTC. Its protein is CASSPGRIEQYF. The chain links TRBV11-2 to TRBJ2-7; D assignment may be TRBD1 or TRBD2 (5 bases each). The V and J ends lost 5 bases and 7 bases respectively, with 12 bases between them. CDR3 length: 12 residues. Per germline, CDR1 SGHAT and CDR2 FQNNGV.

J is TRBJ1-2 and V is TRBV9; 8 bases agree with TRBD1. With 3 bases clipped from V and 4 bases from J, the junction kept 11 bases outside the gene matches. Germline V gene lookup returns CDR1 SGDLS and CDR2 YYNGEE. The CDR3 is 16 residues long. CDR3 protein: CASSDPGTGGIYGYTF. CDR3 in DNA: TGTGCCAGCAGCGACCCGGGGACAGGTGGCATCTATGGCTACACCTTC.

A remark on this clonotype: Compared with germline, one end of the junction differs, possibly owing to a read error. V gene TRBV11-2 combines with J gene TRBJ1-6; D unclear. The CDR3 has 15 residues. From germline, CDR1 is SGHAT and CDR2 FQNNGV. The CDR3 here is CASSLVGSGDSPPHF. CDR3 coding DNA: TGTGCCAGCAGCTTAGTAGGTTCCGGGGATTCACCCCCCCACTTT. Together with reference TRBV11-2 and TRBJ1-6, the CDR3 gives the full variable domain: EAGVAQSPRYKIIEKRQSVAFWCNPISGHATLYWYQQILGQGPKLLIQFQNNGVVDDSQLPKDRFSAERLKGVDSTLKIQPAKLEDSAVYLCASSLVGSGDSPPHFGNGTRLTVT.

This chain connects TRBV20-1 to TRBJ1-5; D remains unclear. V lost 0 bases and J 0 bases, leaving 12 bases between the germline ends. Germline assignment: CDR1 DFQATT and CDR2 SNEGSKA (reference sequence). This CDR3 is 16 amino acids long. CDR3 sequence reads: CSARDRSGLSNQPQHF. DNA of the CDR3: TGCAGTGCTAGAGATCGGTCAGGTCTTAGCAATCAGCCCCAGCATTTT.

This clonotype was seen just once. The rearrangement links TRBV5-1 to TRBJ1-5; D remains unclear. This CDR3 spans 15 amino acids. Germline loops: CDR1 SGHRS, CDR2 YFSETQ. V lost 5 bases to trimming and J lost 0 bases, with 12 bases between them. The CDR3 coding sequence is TGCGCCAGCAGTCCCTCGGGGAATAGCAATCAGCCCCAGCATTTT. Protein sequence: CASSPSGNSNQPQHF.